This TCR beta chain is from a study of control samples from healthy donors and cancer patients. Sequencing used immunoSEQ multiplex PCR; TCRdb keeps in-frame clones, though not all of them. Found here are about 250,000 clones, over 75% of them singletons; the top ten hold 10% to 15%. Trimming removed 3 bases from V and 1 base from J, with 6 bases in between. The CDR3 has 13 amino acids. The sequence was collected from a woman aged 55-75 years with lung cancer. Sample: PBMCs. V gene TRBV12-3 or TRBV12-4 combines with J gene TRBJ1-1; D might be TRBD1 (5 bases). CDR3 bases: TGTGCCAGCAGTTTTCAGGGGAACACTGAAGCTTTCTTT. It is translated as CASSFQGNTEAFF.